The 28 T cell receptor beta chains below all came from one sample that was sequenced in a study of blood T cell repertoires in COVID-19. TCRdb's copy holds only in-frame clones and misses some; the assay was immunoSEQ multiplex PCR. The sample carries 100,000 to 150,000 clones, roughly 84% recorded once. Sequenced: peripheral blood. All receptors derive from a woman over 75 with acute or convalescent COVID-19.

This sequence joins TRBV19 and TRBJ2-3; D is unresolved. This CDR3 is built from 12 residues. Germline assignment: CDR1 LNHDA and CDR2 SQIVND (reference sequence). V was clipped by 7 bases and J by 2 bases, with 7 bases between them. The CDR3 here is CASKTPTDTQYF. CDR3 coding DNA: TGTGCCAGTAAGACACCCACAGATACGCAGTATTTT.

The chain uses TRBV19 and TRBJ2-1; 9 nucleotides align to TRBD2. The CDR3 consists of 17 residues. Germline lookup yields CDR1 LNHDA and CDR2 SQIVND (reference sequence). V shed 3 bases, J shed 0 bases, and the junction held 6 bases outside the gene matches. As DNA, the CDR3 is TGTGCCAGTAGTATGGACGCGGGGGGGAGCTCCTACAATGAGCAGTTCTTC. It yields the protein CASSMDAGGSSYNEQFF.

In nucleotides, the CDR3 is TGTGCCACCAGTGATCGGACTAGCGGGAGTGAAGAGACCCAGTACTTC. Amino acids: CATSDRTSGSEETQYF. The chain combines TRBV24-1 with TRBJ2-5; 13 bases are shared with TRBD2. Trimming took 3 bases from V and 3 from J; bases not matched to a gene: 3. From germline, CDR1 is KGHDR and CDR2 SFDVKD. This CDR3 spans 16 amino acids.

This clone was seen more than once but under ten times. The gene calls are TRBV10-3 and TRBJ2-1, with a tentative D call TRBD2 (5 bases). V was pared by 3 bases and J by 9 bases, with 15 bases between. Germline CDR1 and CDR2: ENHRY and SYGVKD. The CDR3 extends over 14 amino acids. The chain's CDR3 is CAISEEGTNGEQFF. As DNA, the CDR3 is TGTGCCATCAGTGAAGAGGGAACGAATGGTGAGCAGTTCTTC.

The V call is TRBV9, the J call TRBJ1-2, with 10 bases aligning to TRBD1. CDR3 length: 15 residues. The J segment lost 7 bases and the V segment lost 0 bases, leaving 6 bases of the junction unmatched. Germline V gives CDR1 SGDLS, CDR2 YYNGEE. The DNA of the CDR3 is TGTGCCAGCAGCGTAGTAGGGACAGGGGTAGGTGGCTACACCTTC. This translates into CASSVVGTGVGGYTF.

V usage is TRBV30 and J usage is TRBJ2-7; 9 bases match TRBD2. The trim removed 3 bases at V and 6 bases at J, leaving 9 bases unmatched. Germline V gene sequence: CDR1 GTSNPN, CDR2 SVGIG (reference sequence). The CDR3 runs to 14 residues. The CDR3 coding sequence is TGTGCCTGGAGCTTCGGACTAGCGAACGCCGAGCAGTACTTC. Translating it yields CAWSFGLANAEQYF.

The genes are TRBV7-2 and TRBJ1-2, with 10 bases that match TRBD1. The germline gives CDR1 SGHTA, CDR2 FQGNSA. V dropped 3 bases and J dropped 2; count of bases not matched to a gene: 6. This CDR3 contains 16 residues. The CDR3, as DNA: TGTGCCAGCAGCTTGGGTGGACAGGGGGGAAACTATGGCTACACCTTC. Its protein is CASSLGGQGGNYGYTF.

The V and J genes are TRBV7-2 and TRBJ2-7; D may be TRBD1 (5 bases). This CDR3 is 15 amino acids long. V gave up 2 bases and J gave up 3 bases, with 14 bases separating them. Germline CDR1 reads SGHTA; CDR2 reads FQGNSA. CDR3 protein: CASSLPTVSSYEQYF. For the CDR3, the DNA is TGTGCCAGCAGCTTACCGACAGTCTCTAGCTACGAGCAGTACTTC.

This clone has just one count. The rearrangement joins TRBV19 to TRBJ2-3; 11 nucleotides align to TRBD2. The CDR3 runs to 18 residues. Losses at the gene ends were 3 bases for V and 0 bases for J; bases not matched to a gene: 8. Per the germline V gene, CDR1 is LNHDA and CDR2 is SQIVND (reference sequence). The DNA for the CDR3 is TGTGCCAGTAGTATGGCGGTAGCGGGAGGGACCAGCACAGATACGCAGTATTTT. The encoded protein is CASSMAVAGGTSTDTQYF.

This clone was observed a few times. The rearrangement links TRBV2 to TRBJ2-5, with D maybe TRBD1 (6 bases). CDR3 length: 14 residues. Per germline, CDR1 SNHLY and CDR2 FYNNEI. V dropped 6 bases and J dropped 6 bases, with 17 bases sitting between them. The CDR3 here is CASSTRRGGQTQYF. CDR3 nucleotides: TGTGCCAGCAGCACCAGAAGAGGGGGACAGACCCAGTACTTC.

The chain joins TRBV4-3 to TRBJ2-2, with unresolved D. V dropped 1 base and J dropped 2 bases, with 8 bases sitting between them. Germline V gives CDR1 LGHNA, CDR2 YSLEER. The CDR3 is 15 residues long. This CDR3 is CASSQGASNTGELFF. CDR3 nucleotide sequence: TGCGCCAGCAGCCAAGGAGCCTCCAACACCGGGGAGCTGTTTTTT.

The chain employs TRBV2 and TRBJ2-7; D uncertain. The V and J ends lost 6 bases and 0 bases respectively, with 6 bases between them. The CDR3 contains 12 residues. Germline assignment: CDR1 SNHLY and CDR2 FYNNEI. CDR3 DNA sequence: TGTGCCAGCAGCTCTAGCTCCTACGAGCAGTACTTC. Encoded protein: CASSSSSYEQYF. Complete variable domain (other parts from reference TRBV2 and TRBJ2-7): EPEVTQTPSHQVTQMGQEVILRCVPISNHLYFYWYRQILGQKVEFLVSFYNNEISEKSEIFDDQFSVERPDGSNFTLKIRSTKLEDSAMYFCASSSSSYEQYFGPGTRLTVT.

This chain uses TRBV7-9 with TRBJ2-1; tentatively, D is TRBD2 (6 bases). V lost 5 bases and J 2 bases, leaving 22 bases between the germline ends. Germline CDR1 is SEHNR and CDR2 is FQNEAQ (reference sequence). This CDR3 has 18 amino acids. Here the CDR3 reads CASSHSGWGIDTYNEQFF. The DNA for the CDR3 is TGTGCCAGCAGCCATAGCGGATGGGGAATAGATACCTACAATGAGCAGTTCTTC. Combining the CDR3 with reference TRBV7-9 and TRBJ2-1 gives the whole variable domain DTGVSQNPRHKITKRGQNVTFRCDPISEHNRLYWYRQTLGQGPEFLTYFQNEAQLEKSRLLSDRFSAERPKGSFSTLEIQRTEQGDSAMYLCASSHSGWGIDTYNEQFFGPGTRLTVL.

The V gene is TRBV3-1 (or the pseudogene TRBV3-2), the J gene TRBJ2-3, with 12 bases identical to TRBD2. In germline, CDR1 is LGHDT, CDR2 YNNKEL (reference sequence). There are 18 residues in the CDR3. Trimming took 0 bases from V and 1 from J; bases not matched to a gene: 5. CDR3 nucleotide sequence: TGTGCCAGCAGCCAAGATTCTAGCGGGAGGGCCGGCACAGATACGCAGTATTTT. Its translation is CASSQDSSGRAGTDTQYF.

The V gene is TRBV7-9, the J gene TRBJ1-2, with D possibly matching TRBD1 (5 bases). Germline assignment: CDR1 SEHNR and CDR2 FQNEAQ (reference sequence). The CDR3 sequence is 14 residues long. With 0 bases removed from V and 2 bases from J, the gap between germline ends came to 7 bases. As DNA, the CDR3 is TGTGCCAGCAGCTTAGCGACAGAGAACTATGGCTACACCTTC. This codes for CASSLATENYGYTF.

The chain combines TRBV10-3 with TRBJ2-3; possibly TRBD1 for D (5 bases). Trimming cost V 6 bases and J 0 bases, with 13 bases left between them. Germline loops: CDR1 ENHRY, CDR2 SYGVKD. The CDR3 is 15 amino acids. CDR3 in amino acids: CAISGQGVSTDTQYF. The CDR3 region has the DNA TGTGCCATCAGCGGACAAGGGGTGAGCACAGATACGCAGTATTTT.

The V call is TRBV10-3, the J call TRBJ2-7; possibly TRBD2 for D (7 bases). Germline CDR1 ENHRY, CDR2 SYGVKD. The V end lost 3 bases, the J end lost 3 bases, and 15 bases lay between the germline ends. CDR3 size: 15 residues. In DNA form, the CDR3 reads TGTGCCATCAGTGAAAACAGGGAGGGTATCTACGAGCAGTACTTC. Translation gives CAISENREGIYEQYF.

The J gene is TRBJ1-5, the V gene TRBV27, with 9 bases that match TRBD1. Trimming at V came to 7 bases and at J to 0 bases, leaving 4 bases not matched to a gene. CDR1 and CDR2 from the germline V gene are MNHEY and SMNVEV (reference sequence). The CDR3 extends over 15 amino acids. The chain's CDR3 is CASKIQGASNQPQHF. In nucleotides, the CDR3 is TGTGCCAGCAAAATACAGGGGGCTAGCAATCAGCCCCAGCATTTT.

J is TRBJ2-5 and V is TRBV6-6; a possible D gene is TRBD1 (7 bases). This CDR3 has 14 residues. Looked up from germline, CDR1 is MNHNY and CDR2 is SVGAGI (reference sequence). Trimming pared 2 bases from V and 3 bases from J, leaving 10 bases between. CDR3: CASSYAGQKETQYF. The CDR3, as DNA: TGTGCCAGCAGTTACGCGGGACAGAAAGAGACCCAGTACTTC.

The chain couples TRBV7-9 to TRBJ2-1; possibly TRBD2 for D (6 bases). The germline V gene has CDR1 SEHNR and CDR2 FQNEAQ (reference sequence). CDR3 length equals 16 residues. Trimming pared 5 bases from V and 7 bases from J, leaving 21 bases between. The chain's CDR3 is CASSLTGTWTGNEQFF. The CDR3 coding sequence is TGTGCCAGCAGCCTCACCGGGACTTGGACGGGTAATGAGCAGTTCTTC. The full variable domain, its missing parts supplied by reference TRBV7-9 and TRBJ2-1, is DTGVSQNPRHKITKRGQNVTFRCDPISEHNRLYWYRQTLGQGPEFLTYFQNEAQLEKSRLLSDRFSAERPKGSFSTLEIQRTEQGDSAMYLCASSLTGTWTGNEQFFGPGTRLTVL.

In DNA form, the CDR3 reads TGCGCCAGCAGCTCCGGGACAGGGGGCTTCGAGCAGTACTTC. Protein product: CASSSGTGGFEQYF. The chain combines TRBV5-1 with TRBJ2-7, with 12 bases identical to TRBD1. From germline, CDR1 is SGHRS and CDR2 YFSETQ. The CDR3 has 14 residues. J was trimmed by 6 bases and V by 3 bases; bases with no gene match: 4.

This clone was seen once. The chain carries TRBV2 and TRBJ1-5, with unresolved D. Germline V CDR1 and CDR2: SNHLY, FYNNEI. V lost 1 base and J lost 5, with 12 bases in between. This CDR3 comprises 15 residues. CDR3 in DNA: TGTGCCAGCAGTGAAGGGCAGGTCCTCGATCAGCCCCAGCATTTT. Translated, it gives CASSEGQVLDQPQHF. The full variable domain, completed using reference TRBV2 and TRBJ1-5, is EPEVTQTPSHQVTQMGQEVILRCVPISNHLYFYWYRQILGQKVEFLVSFYNNEISEKSEIFDDQFSVERPDGSNFTLKIRSTKLEDSAMYFCASSEGQVLDQPQHFGDGTRLSIL.

The chain has TRBV11-2 and TRBJ2-1; D is ambiguous. This CDR3 has 14 residues. Between the trimmed V and J ends, which lost 0 bases and 4 bases, there was a span of 7 bases. Germline loops: CDR1 SGHAT, CDR2 FQNNGV. The chain's CDR3 is CASSLDQAYNEQFF. The CDR3 coding sequence is TGTGCCAGCAGCTTAGATCAGGCGTACAATGAGCAGTTCTTC.

The chain couples TRBV14 to TRBJ2-7; 16 nucleotides match TRBD2. The germline V gene has CDR1 SGHDN and CDR2 FVKESK. The CDR3 runs 19 residues. The J segment lost 3 bases and the V segment lost 4 bases, leaving 12 bases of the junction unmatched. The CDR3 loop is CASSPGTSGGVIPRYEQYF. The CDR3 DNA reads as TGTGCCAGCAGCCCTGGGACTAGCGGGGGGGTTATCCCCCGCTACGAGCAGTACTTC.

This clone was seen just once. The genes are TRBV10-1 and TRBJ2-3, with TRBD2 identical over 8 bases. The ends lost 3 bases at V and 6 bases at J; junction bases unmatched: 5. Germline V gene data show CDR1 as WNHNN and CDR2 as SYGVQD (reference sequence). CDR3 size: 14 residues. In DNA, the CDR3 is TGCGCCAGCAGTGACCGGGGGGGCCGGGATACGCAGTATTTT. It translates to CASSDRGGRDTQYF.

The chain combines TRBV18 with TRBJ1-4; no reliable D call. The CDR3 is 15 residues long. Trimming took off 4 bases at V and 7 bases at J, with 16 bases between the two ends. Germline loops: CDR1 KGHSH, CDR2 LQKENI. CDR3 residues: CASSLGPVSSEKLFF. CDR3 sequence (DNA): TGTGCCAGCTCACTTGGGCCAGTTTCGAGTGAAAAACTGTTTTTT.

The chain has TRBV18 and TRBJ2-1; 9 nucleotides line up with TRBD2. The CDR3 runs 16 residues. The germline V gene encodes CDR1 KGHSH and CDR2 LQKENI. The J segment lost 4 bases and the V segment lost 3 bases, leaving 7 bases of the junction unmatched. CDR3 nucleotide sequence: TGTGCCAGCTCACCGCGGAGCGGGAGGTCTTACAATGAGCAGTTCTTC. Translating it yields CASSPRSGRSYNEQFF.

The chain joins TRBV29-1 to TRBJ2-5, with TRBD2 as a possible D gene (7 bases). This CDR3 region has 16 residues. Germline V gives CDR1 SQVTM, CDR2 ANQGSEA. V was cut by 4 bases and J by 1 base, with 19 bases left in between. CDR3 bases: TGCAGCGTTGGGTCAGGGGAGGGGTGGTCCCAAGAGACCCAGTACTTC. Translation gives CSVGSGEGWSQETQYF.